What follows are 15 T cell receptor beta chains derived from one specimen sequenced in a study of regulatory T cells in long-lasting Graves disease. Regarding time point: newly diagnosed GD, antithyroid drugs for less than 3 months. PBMC RNA was the source of the TCR library. To make TCR beta libraries, researchers used iRepertoire HTBI primers and Arm-PCR of CDR3 regions. TCRdb independently ran MiXCR on the multiplex PCR reads; one entry per CDR3 protein. The table lists roughly 360,000 distinct CDR3 sequences, about 12% of them singletons. The same data also went into a second study, on T cells in Graves' hyperthyroidism and ophthalmopathy.

The starting material was peripheral blood mononuclear cells (PBMCs), obtained at new diagnosis, from a patient treated with antithyroid drugs. All receptors come from a woman aged 18 to 35 with Graves disease.

This clonotype was observed many times. V and J are TRBV28 and TRBJ2-7, with D possibly matching TRBD1 (5 bases). The CDR3 contains 14 residues. Germline CDR1 reads MDHEN; CDR2 reads SYDVKM. V was trimmed by 2 bases and J by 0 bases, leaving 8 bases between them. Written as DNA, the CDR3 is TGTGCCAGCAGTTTAACAGGCGTCTCCTACGAGCAGTACTTC. Its translation is CASSLTGVSYEQYF.

There are a few counts of this clonotype. The genes are TRBV27 and TRBJ1-1; D is unclear. There are 17 residues in the CDR3. CDR1 and CDR2 from the germline V gene are MNHEY and SMNVEV (reference sequence). Trimming took 2 bases from V and 1 from J, leaving 17 bases between them. CDR3 sequence (DNA): TGTGCCAGCAGTTTAATTTATCGTCCGGGCCCGAACACTGAAGCTTTCTTT. Translation gives CASSLIYRPGPNTEAFF.

At least ten counts were recorded for this clonotype. J is TRBJ1-2 and V is TRBV7-3; 7 positions agree with TRBD1. The CDR3 length is 14 residues. Unmatched junction bases numbered 11, after V lost 5 bases and J lost 8 bases. Germline loops: CDR1 SGHTA, CDR2 FQGTGA. DNA for the CDR3: TGTGCCAGCAGCCAGGGTCGACAGGGCGGAGGCTACACCTTC. This gives the protein CASSQGRQGGGYTF.

There are many counts of this clonotype. The V and J genes are TRBV20-1 and TRBJ2-2, with D perhaps assigned TRBD1 or TRBD2 (5 bases each). This CDR3 comprises 17 residues. V gave up 0 bases and J gave up 0 bases, with 14 bases separating them. Looked up from germline, CDR1 is DFQATT and CDR2 is SNEGSKA (reference sequence). CDR3 protein: CSARDLGRGSNTGELFF. CDR3 DNA: TGCAGTGCTAGAGACTTGGGGCGAGGGTCGAACACCGGGGAGCTGTTTTTT.

With regard to this clonotype: A read error may explain this, as a much larger clone is one base away. The chain recombines TRBV2 with TRBJ2-1; a possible D gene is TRBD1 (6 bases). The CDR3 is 14 amino acids. CDR1 and CDR2 (germline): SNHLY, FYNNEI. Trimming left V 6 bases short and J 10 bases short, with 19 bases between. Here the CDR3 DNA reads TGTGCCAGCAGCTTGGGTATGGGGGCTCAGGAGCAGTTCTTC. Residues: CASSLGMGAQEQFF. Together with reference TRBV2 and TRBJ2-1, the CDR3 gives the full variable domain: EPEVTQTPSHQVTQMGQEVILRCVPISNHLYFYWYRQILGQKVEFLVSFYNNEISEKSEIFDDQFSVERPDGSNFTLKIRSTKLEDSAMYFCASSLGMGAQEQFFGPGTRLTVL.

This clonotype was found many times. The CDR3 coding sequence is TGTGCCAGCAGCCTCCGGGGCTCACCCACCACCACCGGGGAGCTGTTTTTT. Translating it yields CASSLRGSPTTTGELFF. The V and J genes are TRBV9 and TRBJ2-2, with D perhaps assigned TRBD1 or TRBD2 (5 bases each). The V gene lost 4 bases and the J gene lost 4 bases, with 20 bases spanning the gap. CDR1 SGDLS and CDR2 YYNGEE come from the germline V gene. This CDR3 contains 17 residues.

This clonotype was seen ten or more times. The chain joins TRBV12-3 or TRBV12-4 to TRBJ2-5, with D possibly matching TRBD2 (6 bases). The V end was cut by 6 bases, the J end by 6 bases, with 20 bases between. The CDR3 contains 15 residues. The CDR3 is CASSSGTWNGKTQYF. The CDR3 DNA reads as TGTGCCAGCAGCTCCGGGACTTGGAACGGAAAGACCCAGTACTTC.

This clonotype was counted ten times or more. This chain's CDR3 is CASSLARGQYGEQYF. As DNA, the CDR3 is TGCGCCAGCAGCTTGGCCAGGGGCCAGTACGGGGAGCAGTACTTC. The chain has TRBV5-1 and TRBJ2-7; possibly TRBD1 for D (6 bases). Germline values: CDR1 SGHRS, CDR2 YFSETQ. This CDR3 has 15 amino acids. Trimming cost V 0 bases and J 7 bases, with 17 bases left between them.

The chain employs TRBV7-2 and TRBJ1-2; 9 nucleotides match TRBD1. The CDR3 totals 14 residues. Per the germline V gene, CDR1 is SGHTA and CDR2 is FQGNSA. The junction had 8 bases not matched to a gene; V was cut back by 6 bases and J by 6 bases. The CDR3 spells CASRNTGGPHGYTF. CDR3 DNA: TGTGCCAGCAGAAATACAGGGGGCCCGCATGGCTACACCTTC.

Ten or more counts support this clonotype. V and J are TRBV2 and TRBJ1-4; the D gene is possibly TRBD1 (6 bases). The CDR3 is made up of 15 amino acids. V was pared by 7 bases and J by 10 bases, with 22 bases between. Germline V CDR1 and CDR2: SNHLY, FYNNEI. The CDR3 spells CASTGVGGRPPKLFF. In DNA, the CDR3 is TGTGCCAGCACTGGGGTCGGGGGCCGGCCCCCAAAACTGTTTTTT. Based on the CDR3 plus reference TRBV2 and TRBJ1-4, the full variable domain is EPEVTQTPSHQVTQMGQEVILRCVPISNHLYFYWYRQILGQKVEFLVSFYNNEISEKSEIFDDQFSVERPDGSNFTLKIRSTKLEDSAMYFCASTGVGGRPPKLFFGSGTQLSVL.

This chain connects TRBV4-1 to TRBJ1-6; TRBD1 is a possible D gene (5 bases). Trimming pared 1 base from V and 10 bases from J, leaving 17 bases between. Germline V gene sequence: CDR1 MGHRA, CDR2 YSYEKL. The CDR3 consists of 16 residues. DNA of the CDR3: TGCGCCAGCAGCCAAGGGGTGGGGGGGATGATCTCACCCCTCCACTTT. Protein: CASSQGVGGMISPLHF.

This clonotype came up a few times. This chain's CDR3 is CASSSLEGPNEQFF. CDR3 nucleotides: TGTGCCAGCAGCTCGTTGGAGGGTCCGAATGAGCAGTTCTTC. The chain is built from TRBV7-3 and TRBJ2-1; perhaps TRBD2 as D (6 bases). The CDR3 has 14 amino acids. Germline V lookup: CDR1 SGHTA, CDR2 FQGTGA. Trimming left V 4 bases short and J 7 bases short, with 14 bases between.

At least ten counts were recorded for this clonotype. V usage is TRBV7-6 and J usage is TRBJ1-1; D uncertain. Trimming pared 1 base from V and 1 base from J, leaving 7 bases between. There are 14 residues in the CDR3. Germline lookup yields CDR1 SGHVS and CDR2 FNYEAQ. The CDR3 nucleotides read TGTGCCAGCAGCTTAGACCGATCGAACACTGAAGCTTTCTTT. Its translation: CASSLDRSNTEAFF.

This clonotype was detected many times. V gene TRBV6-1 combines with J gene TRBJ2-3; D is tentatively TRBD1 or TRBD2 (5 bases each). This CDR3 is built from 16 residues. Germline values: CDR1 MNHNS, CDR2 SASEGT. The ends were cut back, 8 bases at V and 2 bases at J, with 20 bases in the middle. DNA of the CDR3: TGTGCCAGCCGATCGAGGGGAAGAGACCCCACAGATACGCAGTATTTT. This gives the protein CASRSRGRDPTDTQYF.

The J gene is TRBJ1-4, the V gene TRBV7-6; no clear D gene. The V and J ends lost 1 base and 0 bases respectively, with 9 bases between them. The length of the CDR3 is 16 residues. CDR1 is SGHVS, CDR2 FNYEAQ, per germline. CDR3 bases: TGTGCCAGCAGCTTAGTGGTTCCTGCAACTAATGAAAAACTGTTTTTT. This gives the protein CASSLVVPATNEKLFF.